The clone carrying this T cell receptor beta chain was seen a single time. This entry is derived from a study of blood T cell repertoires in COVID-19. For the study at large: The cDNA or gDNA used as material had been derived from T cells, B-cell-depleted T cells, or PBMCs.

Germline V lookup: CDR1 MNHEY, CDR2 SVGEGT. This CDR3 spans 15 amino acids. V shed 2 bases and J 4 bases; nucleotides not matched to a gene: 4. In the study's own analysis: Estimation of nucleated cell counts was performed using reference gene primer amplification. Repertoires were generated with immunoSEQ multiplex PCR, while TCRdb's copy carries only in-frame clones and drops some. V and J calls and clone size follow that table, whereas D and trimming were derived from the DNA. This table holds around 78,000 clones, 86% found once. This receptor was identified in a woman aged 60-70 years with acute or convalescent COVID-19. This sequence joins TRBV6-2 or TRBV6-3 and TRBJ2-7; 11 bases are shared with TRBD1. Sequences were obtained from peripheral blood. This chain's CDR3 is CASSYEGTGGYEQYF. The CDR3 DNA reads TGTGCCAGCAGTTACGAGGGGACAGGGGGGTACGAGCAGTACTTC.